This T cell receptor beta chain is drawn from a study of cytomegalovirus exposure and HLA in healthy donors. Overall study findings and caveats: When analyzed later, a missense DCLRE1C variant was found to be linked to TCR beta V- and J-gene trimming. Earlier findings revealed that most TCR beta V segments proved productive either about 87% or about 30% of the time.

Vbeta (60) and Jbeta (13) primers were used in the PCR. In the original analysis: As a later analysis found, there were 70 million to 100 million unique TCR beta chains, of which some 10 million were shared. The method was immunoSEQ multiplex PCR; TCRdb's version includes in-frame clones alone and lacks a portion of them. V, J and clone size are those of that table, while D and trimming were read from the DNA. Of fewer than 130,000 clones listed, around 88% are singletons. Concerning this clone itself: Its matching antigen is unknown.

V shed 9 bases and J shed 7 bases, with 24 bases lying between them. The CDR3 covers 15 residues. The germline V gene encodes CDR1 MNHEY and CDR2 SVGAGI. Sequencing was carried out using PBMCs. This TCR was recovered from a middle-aged man in good health and CMV-seronegative. The rearrangement joins TRBV6-5 to TRBJ2-5; D is possibly TRBD2 (6 bases). CDR3 coding DNA: TGTGCCAGGGCAATTAGCGGCGGGGTGAACGTGACCCAGTACTTC. Residues: CARAISGGVNVTQYF.